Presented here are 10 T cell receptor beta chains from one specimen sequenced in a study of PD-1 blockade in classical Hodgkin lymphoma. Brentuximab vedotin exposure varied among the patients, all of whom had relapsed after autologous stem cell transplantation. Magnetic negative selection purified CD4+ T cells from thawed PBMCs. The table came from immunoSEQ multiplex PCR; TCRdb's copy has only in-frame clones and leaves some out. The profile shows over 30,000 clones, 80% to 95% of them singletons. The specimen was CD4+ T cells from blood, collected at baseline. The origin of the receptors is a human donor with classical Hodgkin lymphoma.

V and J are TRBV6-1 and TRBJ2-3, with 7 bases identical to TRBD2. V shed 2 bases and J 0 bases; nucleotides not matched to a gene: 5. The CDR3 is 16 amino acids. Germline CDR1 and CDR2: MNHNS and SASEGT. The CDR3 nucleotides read TGTGCCAGCAGTGAACTCGCGGGAGCTAGCACAGATACGCAGTATTTT. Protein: CASSELAGASTDTQYF.

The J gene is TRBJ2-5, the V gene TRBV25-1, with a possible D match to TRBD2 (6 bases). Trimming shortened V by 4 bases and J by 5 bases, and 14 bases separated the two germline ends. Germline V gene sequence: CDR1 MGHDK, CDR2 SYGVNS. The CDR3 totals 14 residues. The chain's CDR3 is CASSAGREWETQYF. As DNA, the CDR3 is TGTGCCAGCAGTGCGGGTCGGGAGTGGGAGACCCAGTACTTC.

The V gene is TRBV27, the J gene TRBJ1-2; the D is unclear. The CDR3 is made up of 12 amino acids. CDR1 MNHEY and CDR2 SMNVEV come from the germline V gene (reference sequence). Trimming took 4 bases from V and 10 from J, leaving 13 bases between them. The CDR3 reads CASSSNGLSYTF. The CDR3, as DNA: TGTGCCAGCAGTTCAAATGGCCTATCCTACACCTTC.

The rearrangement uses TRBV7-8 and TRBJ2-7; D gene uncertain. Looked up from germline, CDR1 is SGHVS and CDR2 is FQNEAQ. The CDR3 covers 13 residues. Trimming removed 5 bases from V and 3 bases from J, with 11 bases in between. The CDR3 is CASSPSTLYEQYF. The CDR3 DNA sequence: TGTGCCAGCAGCCCCTCCACCCTCTACGAGCAGTACTTC.

In DNA form, the CDR3 reads TGTGCCAGCAGTGACAGGGGACTCCAGAACACTGAAGCTTTCTTT. Amino acid sequence: CASSDRGLQNTEAFF. The chain joins TRBV6-1 to TRBJ1-1; a weak D match, TRBD1 (6 bases). The CDR3 consists of 15 residues. V was shortened by 3 bases and J by 1 base, with 12 bases between the two germline ends. Germline V gene lookup returns CDR1 MNHNS and CDR2 SASEGT.

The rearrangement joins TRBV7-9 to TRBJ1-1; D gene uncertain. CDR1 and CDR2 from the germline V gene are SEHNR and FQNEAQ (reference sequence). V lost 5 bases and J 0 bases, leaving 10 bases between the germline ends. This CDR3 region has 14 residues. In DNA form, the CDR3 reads TGTGCCAGCAGCGGGAACATCATGAACACTGAAGCTTTCTTT. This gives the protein CASSGNIMNTEAFF.

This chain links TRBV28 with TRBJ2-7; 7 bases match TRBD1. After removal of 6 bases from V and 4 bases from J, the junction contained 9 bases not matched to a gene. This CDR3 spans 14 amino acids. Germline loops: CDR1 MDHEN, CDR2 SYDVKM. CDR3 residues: CASSPWTGTYEQYF. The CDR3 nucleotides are TGTGCCAGCAGCCCTTGGACAGGAACTTACGAGCAGTACTTC.

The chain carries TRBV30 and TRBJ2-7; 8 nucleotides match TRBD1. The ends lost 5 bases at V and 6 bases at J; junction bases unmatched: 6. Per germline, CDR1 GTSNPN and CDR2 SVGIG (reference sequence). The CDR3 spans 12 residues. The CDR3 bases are TGTGCCTGGGGACCAGGGGGCTTCGAGCAGTACTTC. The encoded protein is CAWGPGGFEQYF.

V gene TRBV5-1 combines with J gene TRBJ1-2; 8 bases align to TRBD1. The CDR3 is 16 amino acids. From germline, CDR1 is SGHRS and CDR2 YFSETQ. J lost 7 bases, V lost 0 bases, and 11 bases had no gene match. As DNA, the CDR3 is TGCGCCAGCAGCTTGGGGACAGGGTCGCTCTTTAGTGGCTACACCTTC. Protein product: CASSLGTGSLFSGYTF.

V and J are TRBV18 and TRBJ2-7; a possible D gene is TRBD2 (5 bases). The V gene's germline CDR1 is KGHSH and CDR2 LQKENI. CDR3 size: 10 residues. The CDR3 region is CAPGKHEQYF. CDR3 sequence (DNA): TGTGCACCGGGGAAACACGAGCAGTACTTC. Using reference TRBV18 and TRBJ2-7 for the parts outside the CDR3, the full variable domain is NAGVMQNPRHLVRRRGQEARLRCSPMKGHSHVYWYRQLPEEGLKFMVYLQKENIIDESGMPKERFSAEFPKEGPSILRIQQVVRGDSAAYFCAPGKHEQYFGPGTRLTVT.